This T cell receptor (beta chain) stems from a study of blood T cell repertoires in COVID-19. About the research overall: Sites across the United States, Italy and Spain contributed samples from acute and convalescent COVID-19. PBMCs, B-cell-depleted T cells, or T cells were the source of the cDNA or gDNA that made up the material.

Study processing details: By means of reference gene primer amplification, nucleated cell counts were estimated. The protocol was immunoSEQ multiplex PCR, while the TCRdb copy is restricted to in-frame clones and leaves out a portion. D and trimming come from the DNA, and the V and J calls and clone size come from that table. The repertoire holds 100,000 to 150,000 clones, with about 91% as singletons. The V end was cut by 0 bases, the J end by 4 bases, with 12 bases between. This CDR3 has 15 residues. The germline gives CDR1 MGHRA, CDR2 YSYEKL. This receptor was obtained from a man aged 45-65 years with acute or convalescent COVID-19. The specimen sequenced was peripheral blood. The chain links TRBV4-1 to TRBJ1-2, with D tentatively TRBD1 (6 bases). The CDR3 DNA reads as TGCGCCAGCAGCCAAGATCAAGGGGGATTCTATGGCTACACCTTC. It is translated as CASSQDQGGFYGYTF.